This T cell receptor beta chain was profiled in a study of blood T cell repertoires in COVID-19 (dated by TCRdb to 2020 to 2022). In terms of the full investigation: The collaborator samples originated in the United States, Italy and Spain and spanned the acute and convalescent phases of COVID-19. The material from the prospective study consisted of cDNA or gDNA derived from T cells, B-cell-depleted T cells, or PBMCs. Deeply sampled blood TCRbeta repertoires from subjects exposed to, actively infected with, or recovered from COVID-19 were included in the dataset. The repertoires were released in a freely available public database intended as a resource for research on the immune response to SARS-CoV-2. The samples were drawn from two sources: the first 160 participants of the ongoing ImmuneRACE study, and 950 to 1,500 subjects contributed by 6 global collaborators. A de-identified subject ID, COVID-19 status, age in years and sex were almost always included in the sample metadata. HLA class I and class II types, where available, came from metadata supplied by the sample provider rather than from assay-based typing. The research as a whole found: The amount of clinical and demographic metadata varied by source and participant and was provided uncurated.

Participants in the prospective study were aged about 18 to 95 years, lived in under 30 United States geographic areas, and enrolled through a virtual design. In the prospective study, cohorts were assigned on the basis of participant-reported clinical history obtained from a screening survey and a study questionnaire. ImmuneRACE Cohort 3 recovered participants were defined by two consecutive negative NP/OP PCR tests, healthcare professional clearance, or symptom resolution. Mobile phlebotomists in the prospective study collected whole blood, serum and a nasopharyngeal or oropharyngeal swab from every participant. Participants in the prospective study had the option to provide additional blood draws and questionnaires over a roughly two-month period. Blood samples from the prospective study were shipped frozen or at room temperature prior to DNA extraction. TCRbeta CDR3 regions were amplified from genomic DNA using the immunoSEQ Assay, a bias-controlled multiplex PCR. The original methods were these. The number of nucleated cells in each sample was estimated by amplification of reference gene primers within the assay. To quantify the absolute abundance of each unique TCRbeta CDR3 rearrangement, sequence reads were collapsed and filtered. Productive Simpson clonality was computed per sample as the square root of Simpson's diversity index over productive rearrangements. TCRdb re-hosts the immuneACCESS table, in-frame sequences only. Its copies lack some clones; in the studies checked, an unresolved V gene accounts for under half of them, and the cause for the rest is not known. The DNA was the basis for D and trimming; V, J and clone size are from that table. The sample yields a few hundred thousand clones; approximately 90% were counted once. Clones ranked in the top ten supply approximately 4.2% of the sample.

A remark on this clone: Which antigen it targets is not known. Base quality data are lacking; no much larger clone is found one base away.

Reading from cysteine to phenylalanine, the CDR3 counts 16 amino acids. Kept here is only the CDR3 DNA, which spans 48 bases and is read in frame from base 1. V trim: 2 bases; J trim: 2 bases; unmatched bases: 3. For CDR1 and CDR2, the germline V gene lists MDHEN and SYDVKM. Sequencing used PBMCs or T cells enriched from blood (not recorded which). The rearrangement combines TRBV28 with TRBJ2-6, and 7 bases in between align with TRBD1. The clonotype was recovered from a woman under 40 who had recovered from COVID-19. In nucleotides, the sequence is TGTGCCAGCAGTTTACCAACAGGGGCTGGGGCCAACGTCCTGACTTTC. Translated, this gives CASSLPTGAGANVLTF. With the rest looked up from the reference TRBV28 and TRBJ2-6 genes rather than sequenced, the full variable domain is DVKVTQSSRYLVKRTGEKVFLECVQDMDHENMFWYRQDPGLGLRLIYFSYDVKMKEKGDIPEGYSVSREKKERFSLILESASTNQTSMYLCASSLPTGAGANVLTFGAGSRLTVL.